The source of this TCR beta chain is a study of T-cell reconstitution after alpha-beta-depleted transplantation in children. Using unique molecular identifiers, the investigators prepared the TCRbeta library. TCRdb ran MiXCR on the PCR reads and lists one entry per CDR3 protein. The table shows 65,000 to 90,000 distinct CDR3 sequences, with approximately 10% occurring only once. The V and J ends lost 6 bases and 6 bases, in that order; junction bases with no gene match: 12. Germline loops: CDR1 DFQATT, CDR2 SNEGSKA (reference sequence). The CDR3 spans 14 residues. Broader study findings: Surviving recipient T cells and intrathymic progenitors accounted for some patients' high TCRbeta diversity at day 60. Newly generated T cells supplied most T-cell counts and diversity one year post-transplant. Expanded clones from the graft, numbering several hundred, reportedly supplied alpha-beta T cells about two months after transplant.

In regard to this clonotype: As yet, its antigen is unknown.

The chain couples TRBV20-1 to TRBJ2-3; 7 positions agree with TRBD2. This receptor was identified in a boy younger than 18 with acute myeloid leukemia, due to receive a stem cell transplant. Here the sequenced sample was PBMCs, taken before TCRalphabeta/CD19-depleted stem cell transplant. The CDR3 DNA reads TGCAGTGCCCCCCGTGGCGGGGGAGGGGATACGCAGTATTTT. It yields the protein CSAPRGGGGDTQYF.